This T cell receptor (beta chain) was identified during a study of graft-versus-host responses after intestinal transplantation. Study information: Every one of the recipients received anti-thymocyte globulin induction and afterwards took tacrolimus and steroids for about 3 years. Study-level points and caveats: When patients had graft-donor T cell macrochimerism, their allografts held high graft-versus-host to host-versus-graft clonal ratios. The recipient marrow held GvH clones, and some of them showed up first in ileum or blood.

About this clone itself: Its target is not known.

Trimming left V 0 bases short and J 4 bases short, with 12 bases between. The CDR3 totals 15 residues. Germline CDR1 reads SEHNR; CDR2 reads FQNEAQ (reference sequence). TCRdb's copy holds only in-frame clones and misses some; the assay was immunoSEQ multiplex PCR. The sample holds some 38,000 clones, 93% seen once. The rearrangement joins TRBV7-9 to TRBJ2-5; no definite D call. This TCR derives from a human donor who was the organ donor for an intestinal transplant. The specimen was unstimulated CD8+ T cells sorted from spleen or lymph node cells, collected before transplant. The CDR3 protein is CASSLAVSSGETQYF. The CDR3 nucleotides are TGTGCCAGCAGCTTAGCGGTTAGCTCTGGAGAGACCCAGTACTTC. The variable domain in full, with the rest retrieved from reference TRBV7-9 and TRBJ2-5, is DTGVSQNPRHKITKRGQNVTFRCDPISEHNRLYWYRQTLGQGPEFLTYFQNEAQLEKSRLLSDRFSAERPKGSFSTLEIQRTEQGDSAMYLCASSLAVSSGETQYFGPGTRLLVL.